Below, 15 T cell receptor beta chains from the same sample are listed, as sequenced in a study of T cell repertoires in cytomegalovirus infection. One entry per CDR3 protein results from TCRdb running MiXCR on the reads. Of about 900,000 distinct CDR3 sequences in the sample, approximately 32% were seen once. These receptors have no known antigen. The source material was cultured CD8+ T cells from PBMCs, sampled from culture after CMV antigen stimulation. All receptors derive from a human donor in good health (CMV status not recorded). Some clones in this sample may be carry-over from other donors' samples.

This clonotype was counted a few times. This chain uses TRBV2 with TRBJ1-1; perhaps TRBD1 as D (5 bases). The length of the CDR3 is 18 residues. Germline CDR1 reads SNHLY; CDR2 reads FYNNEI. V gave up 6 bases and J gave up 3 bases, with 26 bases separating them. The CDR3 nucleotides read TGTGCCAGCAGCCCCTGGGGTGGGACCTTCGGGTCGGACACTGAAGCTTTCTTT. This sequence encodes CASSPWGGTFGSDTEAFF.

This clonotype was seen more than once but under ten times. CDR3 in amino acids: CASFQGTGAFF. CDR3 sequence (DNA): TGTGCCAGCTTTCAGGGGACGGGAGCTTTCTTT. The gene calls are TRBV19 and TRBJ1-1; perhaps TRBD1 as D (6 bases). Germline V gene lookup returns CDR1 LNHDA and CDR2 SQIVND (reference sequence). The CDR3 sequence is 11 residues long. The V end lost 9 bases, the J end lost 10 bases, and 15 bases lay between the germline ends.

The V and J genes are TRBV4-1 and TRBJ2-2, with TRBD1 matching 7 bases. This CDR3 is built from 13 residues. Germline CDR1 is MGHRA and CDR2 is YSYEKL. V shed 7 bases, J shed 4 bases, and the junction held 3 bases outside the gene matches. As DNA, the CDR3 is TGCGCCAGCACCACAGGGGCCACCGGGGAGCTGTTTTTT. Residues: CASTTGATGELFF.

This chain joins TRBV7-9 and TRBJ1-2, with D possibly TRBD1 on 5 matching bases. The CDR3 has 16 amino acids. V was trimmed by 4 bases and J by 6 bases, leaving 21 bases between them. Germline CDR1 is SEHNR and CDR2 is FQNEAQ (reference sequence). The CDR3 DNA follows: TGTGCCAGCAGCTCACTAGACAGCCTTCTGTCCGATGGCTACACCTTC. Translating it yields CASSSLDSLLSDGYTF. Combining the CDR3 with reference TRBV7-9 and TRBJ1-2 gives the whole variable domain DTGVSQNPRHKITKRGQNVTFRCDPISEHNRLYWYRQTLGQGPEFLTYFQNEAQLEKSRLLSDRFSAERPKGSFSTLEIQRTEQGDSAMYLCASSSLDSLLSDGYTFGSGTRLTVV.

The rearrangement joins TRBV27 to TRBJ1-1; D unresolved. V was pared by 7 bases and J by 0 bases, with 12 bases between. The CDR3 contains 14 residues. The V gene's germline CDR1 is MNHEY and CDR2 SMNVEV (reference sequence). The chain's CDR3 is CASTNSWMNTEAFF. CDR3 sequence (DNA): TGTGCCAGCACGAACAGCTGGATGAACACTGAAGCTTTCTTT.

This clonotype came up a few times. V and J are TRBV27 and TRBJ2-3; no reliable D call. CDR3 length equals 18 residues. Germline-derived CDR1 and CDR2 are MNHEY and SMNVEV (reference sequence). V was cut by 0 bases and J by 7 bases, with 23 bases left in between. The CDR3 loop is CASSLSPTDPPELNTQYF. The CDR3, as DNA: TGTGCCAGCAGTTTATCCCCTACGGACCCCCCTGAGTTAAATACGCAGTATTTT.

The CDR3 protein is CASSDLQGSGVETQYF. DNA of the CDR3: TGCGCCAGCAGTGACCTCCAAGGAAGCGGGGTAGAGACCCAGTACTTC. The chain couples TRBV10-2 to TRBJ2-5; 7 bases are a match to TRBD2. With V trimmed by 3 bases and J by 4 bases, 11 bases remained unmatched. Germline values: CDR1 WSHSY, CDR2 SAAADI. The CDR3 is made up of 16 amino acids.

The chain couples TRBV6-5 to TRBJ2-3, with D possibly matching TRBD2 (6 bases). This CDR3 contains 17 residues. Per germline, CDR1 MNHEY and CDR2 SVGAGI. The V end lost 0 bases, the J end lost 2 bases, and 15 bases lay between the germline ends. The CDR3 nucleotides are TGTGCCAGCAGTTACTCGGGGGGAGGCCTCTACACAGATACGCAGTATTTT. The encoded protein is CASSYSGGGLYTDTQYF.

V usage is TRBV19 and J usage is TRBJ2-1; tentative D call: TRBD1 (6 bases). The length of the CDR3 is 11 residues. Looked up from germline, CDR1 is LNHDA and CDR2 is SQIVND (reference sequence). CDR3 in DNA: TGTTCCACAAAAGCGGCAGGGGTAACGTTCTTC. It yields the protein CSTKAAGVTFF.

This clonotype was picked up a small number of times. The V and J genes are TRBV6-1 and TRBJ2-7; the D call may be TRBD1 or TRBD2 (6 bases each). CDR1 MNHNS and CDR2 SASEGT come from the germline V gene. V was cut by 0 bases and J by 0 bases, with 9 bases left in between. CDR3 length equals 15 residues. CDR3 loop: CASSEAGGGSYEQYV. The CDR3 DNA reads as TGTGCCAGCAGTGAAGCGGGGGGCGGCTCCTACGAGCAGTACGTC.

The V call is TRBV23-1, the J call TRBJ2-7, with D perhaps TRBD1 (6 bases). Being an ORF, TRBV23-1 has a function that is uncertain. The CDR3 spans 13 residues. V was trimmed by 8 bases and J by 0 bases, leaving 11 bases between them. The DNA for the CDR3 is TGCGCCAGCGTCCGGGACATCTCCTACGAGCAGTACGTC. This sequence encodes CASVRDISYEQYV.

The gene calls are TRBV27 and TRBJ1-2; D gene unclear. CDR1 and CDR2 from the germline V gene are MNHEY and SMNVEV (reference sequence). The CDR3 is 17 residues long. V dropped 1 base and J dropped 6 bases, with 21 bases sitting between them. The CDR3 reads CASSLYPGSLPQDGYTF. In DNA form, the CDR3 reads TGTGCCAGCAGTTTATATCCCGGCAGCCTTCCGCAAGATGGCTACACCTTC.

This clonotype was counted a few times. In nucleotides, the CDR3 is TGTGCCATCGGACAGGGAAGGAATGAGCAGTTCTTC. Translating it yields CAIGQGRNEQFF. The chain joins TRBV12-3 or TRBV12-4 to TRBJ2-1; 8 bases agree with TRBD1. The CDR3 covers 12 residues. V was clipped by 10 bases and J by 7 bases; unmatched bases: 6.

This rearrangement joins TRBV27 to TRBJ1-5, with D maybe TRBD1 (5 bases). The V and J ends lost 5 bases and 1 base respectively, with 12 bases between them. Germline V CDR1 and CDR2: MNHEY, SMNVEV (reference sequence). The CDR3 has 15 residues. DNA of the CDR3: TGTGCCAGCAGTCATTCGAGGGGCAGCAATCAGCCCCAGCATTTT. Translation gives CASSHSRGSNQPQHF.

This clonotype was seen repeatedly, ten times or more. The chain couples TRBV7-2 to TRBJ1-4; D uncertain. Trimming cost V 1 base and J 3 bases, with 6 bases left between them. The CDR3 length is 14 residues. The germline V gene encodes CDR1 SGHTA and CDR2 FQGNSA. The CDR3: CASSLEQSNEKLFF. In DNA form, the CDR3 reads TGTGCCAGCAGCTTAGAGCAGTCTAATGAAAAACTGTTTTTT.